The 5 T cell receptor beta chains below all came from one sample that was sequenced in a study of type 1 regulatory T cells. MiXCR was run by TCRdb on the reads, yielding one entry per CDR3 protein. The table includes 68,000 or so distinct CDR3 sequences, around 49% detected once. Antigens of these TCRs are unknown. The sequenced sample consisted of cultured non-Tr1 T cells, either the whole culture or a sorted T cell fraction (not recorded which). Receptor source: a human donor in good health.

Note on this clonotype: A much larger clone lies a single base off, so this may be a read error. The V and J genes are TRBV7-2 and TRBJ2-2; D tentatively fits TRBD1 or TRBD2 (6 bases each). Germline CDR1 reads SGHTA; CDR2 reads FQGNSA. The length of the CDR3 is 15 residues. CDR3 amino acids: CVSSLIEGGTGELFF. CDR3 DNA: TGTGTCAGCAGCTTAATAGAGGGGGGCACCGGGGAGCTGTTTTTT.

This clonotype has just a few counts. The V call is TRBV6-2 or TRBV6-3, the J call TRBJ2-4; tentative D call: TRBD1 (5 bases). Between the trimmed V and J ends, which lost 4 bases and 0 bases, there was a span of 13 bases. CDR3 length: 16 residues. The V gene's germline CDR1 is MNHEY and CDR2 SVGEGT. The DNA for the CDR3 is TGTGCCAGCAGTTTCCCAACTCAGGGAGCCAAAAACATTCAGTACTTC. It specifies CASSFPTQGAKNIQYF.

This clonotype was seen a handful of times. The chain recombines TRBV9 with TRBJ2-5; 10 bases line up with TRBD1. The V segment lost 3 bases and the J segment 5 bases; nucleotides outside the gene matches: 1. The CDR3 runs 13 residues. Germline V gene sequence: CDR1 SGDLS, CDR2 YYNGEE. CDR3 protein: CASSGGQGETQYF. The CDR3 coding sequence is TGTGCCAGCAGCGGGGGACAGGGGGAGACCCAGTACTTC.

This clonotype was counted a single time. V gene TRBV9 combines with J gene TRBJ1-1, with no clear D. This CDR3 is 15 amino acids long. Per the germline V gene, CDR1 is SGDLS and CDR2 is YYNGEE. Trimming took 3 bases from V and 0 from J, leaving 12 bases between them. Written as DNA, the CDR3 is TGTGCCAGCAGCGCCCCCCAGAACCTGAACACTGAAGCTTTCTTT. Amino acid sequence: CASSAPQNLNTEAFF.

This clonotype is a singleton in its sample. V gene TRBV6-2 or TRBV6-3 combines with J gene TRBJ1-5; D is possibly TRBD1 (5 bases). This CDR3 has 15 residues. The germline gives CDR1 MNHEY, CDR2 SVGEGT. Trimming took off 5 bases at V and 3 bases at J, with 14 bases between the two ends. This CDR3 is CASSTRDGYNQPQHF. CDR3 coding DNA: TGTGCCAGCAGTACCCGGGACGGGTACAATCAGCCCCAGCATTTT.